This T cell receptor (beta chain) was sequenced in a study of CD8+ T cells in alopecia areata (dated by TCRdb to 2016 to 2018). For the wider study: Skin from C3H/HeJ donors aged 6-12 months with spontaneous alopecia was grafted onto female C3H/HeJ recipients aged about 7-10 weeks. The study used high-throughput TCRbeta sequencing to examine T cell clonal expansion in alopecia areata, in both the C3H/HeJ mouse model and human patients. Human TCRbeta sequencing covered scalp tissue and sorted CD4+ and CD8+ peripheral blood T cells from patchy and totalis/universalis alopecia areata patients and healthy controls. TCRbeta CDR3 regions were amplified by immunoSEQ multiplex PCR using 35 Vbeta forward and 13 Jbeta reverse primers. RNA was obtained with the PAXgene miRNA kit for fixed scalp, the miRNeasy kit for PBMCs, and the RNeasy kit for mouse skin. Scalp clonality was compared among normal scalp (n=4), patchy alopecia areata scalp (n=8), and alopecia totalis/universalis scalp (n=8).

Cells from pooled mouse cutaneous lymph nodes were stained for CD4, CD8alpha, NKG2D, NKG2ACE and other markers and then sorted on a BD Influx. Relative to germline, V is missing 6 bases and J is missing 0 bases, with 4 bases of the junction outside any gene match. As encoded in the germline V gene, CDR1 is MNHDT while CDR2 is YYDKIL. Counted from cysteine to phenylalanine, this CDR3 has 15 amino acids. Only the CDR3 bases that were read are kept: 33 of them, in frame from base 1. The research as a whole found: Resident alphabeta T cells in normal human skin are also sequenced, complicating scalp TCR repertoire analysis, unlike mouse skin dominated by gammadelta T cells. Higher clonality and more expanded CD8+ clones were observed in lesional scalp than in normal scalp, particularly in alopecia totalis/universalis, a finding suggestive of antigenic drive. Shared TCR sequences between patients were less evident than in mice, which may be partly attributable to HLA diversity in the patient population.

To prepare the library, the immunoSEQ multiplex PCR assay was applied. RNA was extracted from all samples and reverse transcribed into cDNA as template for TCR sequencing. First-strand cDNA was synthesized with SuperScript III using a 2:1 mix of oligo-dT and random hexamers. A synthetic immune receptor repertoire was used to gauge amplification bias, and whatever bias remained was removed computationally. Sequencing of the libraries was done on Illumina HiSeq with 60 bp reads that cover the CDR3, reading from J toward V. For the original study's pipeline: Raw reads were preprocessed for error removal, and CDR3 was defined according to IMGT conventions as running from the conserved cysteine to phenylalanine. To get clonality, Shannon entropy was normalized by log2 of the number of productive unique TCRs and the result was subtracted from 1. CD4 or CD8 identity of scalp clones was inferred by cross-referencing scalp TCRbeta sequences with sorted blood CD4 and CD8 repertoires. TCRdb took this table from immuneACCESS and kept in-frame rearrangements with V and J called. Such tables lack part of the clones; where checked against another copy, unresolved V genes explain under half of the gap, and the rest is unexplained. The V and J calls and the clone size are those of that table, but D and trimming were determined from the DNA. With 15,000 to 20,000 clones recorded, this sample contains no clone counted only once. The ten largest clones capture around 29% of the sample.

This clone turned up a few times. Its antigen specificity is not known. Because this receptor comes from a mouse, its gene names and germline sequences follow the mouse reference. From the germline J gene comes the end of the CDR3, since the read stops 4 residues before it. This receptor chain uses TRBV17 and TRBJ1-4, with 7 bases matching TRBD1. Sample: CD8+ T cells sorted from a lymph node. This receptor was identified in a C3H/HeJ mouse with alopecia areata. The MHC haplotype carried by mice of this strain is H2-k. Incomplete CDR3 DNA: TGTGCTAGCAGCACCGGGACAGTTTCCAACGAA. This gives the protein CASSTGTVSNE. The whole CDR3 protein is CASSTGTVSNERLFF.